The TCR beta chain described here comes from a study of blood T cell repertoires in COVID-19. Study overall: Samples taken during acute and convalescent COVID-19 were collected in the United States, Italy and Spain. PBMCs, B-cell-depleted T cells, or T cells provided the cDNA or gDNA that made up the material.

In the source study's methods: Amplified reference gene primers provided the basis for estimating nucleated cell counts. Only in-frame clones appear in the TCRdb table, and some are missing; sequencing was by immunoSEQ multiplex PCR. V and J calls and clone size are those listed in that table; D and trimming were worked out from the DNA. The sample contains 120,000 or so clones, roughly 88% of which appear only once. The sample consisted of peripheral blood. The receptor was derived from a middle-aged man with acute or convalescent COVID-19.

As DNA, the CDR3 is TGTGCCAGCCAGACAGGGCGTAAGGACACTGAAGCTTTCTTT. Translating gives CASQTGRKDTEAFF. V usage is TRBV6-5 and J usage is TRBJ1-1; 7 bases match TRBD1. Germline-derived CDR1 and CDR2 are MNHEY and SVGAGI. CDR3 length equals 14 residues. The V segment lost 8 bases and the J segment 3 bases; nucleotides outside the gene matches: 9.